This T cell receptor beta chain derives from a study of beta chain features in type 1 diabetes. Study context: Cell yields, gender and age were similar in healthy donors and patients.

Study-level findings and limits: Equally in patients and controls, PCR might preferentially amplify shorter templates.

Markers CD45RO/CCR7/CD25/CD127/CD95/CD27 served to sort CD4+ naive, central memory, regulatory and stem cell-like memory cells. Points on this clone: The antigen remains unidentified.

TCRB transcripts that were expressed got sequenced, as all of the isolated RNA had been reverse transcribed. TCRdb keeps only in-frame clones here, not all; method: immunoSEQ multiplex PCR. Of hundreds of thousands of clones in the sample, less than 20% were seen once. The source of this sequence is a young man in good health. Sequenced: naive CD4+ T cells from blood.

Here the CDR3 reads CASSKTGGETEAFF. DNA of the CDR3: TGTGCCAGCAGCAAGACAGGGGGTGAAACTGAAGCTTTCTTT. The V call is TRBV5-6, the J call TRBJ1-1, with 9 bases identical to TRBD1. V gave up 4 bases and J gave up 5 bases; unmatched junction bases: 6. The CDR3 covers 14 residues. Germline CDR1 reads SGHDT; CDR2 reads YYEEEE. Together with reference TRBV5-6 and TRBJ1-1, the CDR3 gives the full variable domain: DAGVTQSPTHLIKTRGQQVTLRCSPKSGHDTVSWYQQALGQGPQFIFQYYEEEERQRGNFPDRFSGHQFPNYSSELNVNALLLGDSALYLCASSKTGGETEAFFGQGTRLTVV.